These T cell receptor beta chains were read from a single sample in a study of Ad26.COV2.S vaccination and SARS-CoV-2 variants. The method was immunoSEQ multiplex PCR; TCRdb's version includes in-frame clones alone and lacks a portion of them. The sample shows about 280,000 clones, around 87% of them seen only once. The sample was peripheral blood, taken in a trial of Ad26.COV2.S vaccine versus placebo. The receptors shown here come from a person between 18 and 60 years old who received the Ad26.COV2.S COVID-19 vaccine or a placebo. The CDR3 runs from the conserved cysteine through the conserved F or W. The D gene is left open where the match is weak. Not all rows give a size; the values are once, few, many and, for expanded clones, a class.

v_call	clone_size	d_call	j_call	cdr3_nt	cdr3_aa
TRBV3-1/TRBV3-2	-	-	TRBJ2-7	TGTGCCAGCAGCCAAGACCCCGACTCCTACGAGCAGTACTTC	CASSQDPDSYEQYF
TRBV4-1	many	TRBD1	TRBJ1-1	TGCGCCAGCAGCGAACAGGGGGTAGGGAACACTGAAGCTTTCTTT	CASSEQGVGNTEAFF
TRBV6-5	-	-	TRBJ2-1	TGTGCCAGCAGTTCCGGCGGAGGGAGCAATGAGCAGTTCTTC	CASSSGGGSNEQFF
TRBV11-2	-	TRBD2	TRBJ2-1	TGTGCCAGCAGACGCCTAGCGGGAGCCTACAATGAGCAGTTCTTC	CASRRLAGAYNEQFF
TRBV5-5	-	TRBD2	TRBJ2-1	TGTGCCAGCAGCCGGACTTCTAGCGGGGGGTCCAATGAGCAGTTCTTC	CASSRTSSGGSNEQFF
TRBV19	-	TRBD1	TRBJ1-5	TGTGCCACCTCACAGGGGTTTGGTCAGCCCCAGCATTTT	CATSQGFGQPQHF
TRBV18	few	-	TRBJ1-1	TGTGCCAGCTCACTACCTGTAGGGGGAGATAACACTGAAGCTTTCTTT	CASSLPVGGDNTEAFF
TRBV19	-	-	TRBJ1-1	TGTGCCAGTAGTATAGATTGGGAACCTTTAAACACTGAAGCTTTCTTT	CASSIDWEPLNTEAFF
TRBV7-7	-	-	TRBJ2-1	TGTGCTAGCAGCTTGGGGGAAGGCGGCGGGGGCCTAAACAATGAGCAGTTCTTC	CASSLGEGGGGLNNEQFF
TRBV7-8	-	-	TRBJ2-3	TGTGCCAGCAGCCCCATCTATAGCACAGATACGCAGTATTTT	CASSPIYSTDTQYF
TRBV11-3	-	-	TRBJ2-1	TGTGCCAGCAGCTCACAGGGAGAAACCTACAATGAGCAGTTCTTC	CASSSQGETYNEQFF
TRBV25-1	-	-	TRBJ1-2	TGTGCCAGCAGTGAATACCAACAGAACTATGGCTACACCTTC	CASSEYQQNYGYTF
TRBV28	-	-	TRBJ1-2	TGTGCCAGCAGTTTAGGGGGCCTAATCTATGGCTACACCTTC	CASSLGGLIYGYTF
TRBV10-3	-	TRBD1	TRBJ1-1	TGTGCCATCAGTCGACAGGGGAACACTGAAGCTTTCTTT	CAISRQGNTEAFF
TRBV2	-	TRBD1	TRBJ1-5	TGTGCGACCATGAGGGGACAGGGTTGTTGCAATCAGCCCCAGCATTTT	CATMRGQGCCNQPQHF
TRBV7-9	-	TRBD2	TRBJ2-7	TGTGCCAGCAGCCGCACTAGCGGGAGTCTCTCCTACGAGCAGTACTTC	CASSRTSGSLSYEQYF
TRBV19	-	-	TRBJ2-1	TGTGCCAGTAGTAACTGGGGAAATGAGCAGTTCTTC	CASSNWGNEQFF
TRBV6-5	-	TRBD1	TRBJ2-4	TGTGCCAGCAGTTACGGCCCGACAGGGGGAGGAAACATTCAGTACTTC	CASSYGPTGGGNIQYF
TRBV18	-	TRBD1	TRBJ2-1	TGTGCCAGCTCACGGCAGGGGGCATACAATGAGCAGTTCTTC	CASSRQGAYNEQFF
TRBV2	-	TRBD1	TRBJ1-5	TGTGCCAGCACCGACAGGGGGCATCAGCCCCAGCATTTT	CASTDRGHQPQHF
TRBV5-1	-	-	TRBJ1-5	TGCGCCAGCAGCTTGGGACAGAATAGCAATCAGCCCCAGCATTTT	CASSLGQNSNQPQHF
TRBV11-1	-	TRBD2	TRBJ2-1	TGTGCCAGCAGCTCCCCCTCTAGCGGGCCTAACAATGAGCAGTTCTTC	CASSSPSSGPNNEQFF
TRBV7-9	-	TRBD1	TRBJ1-5	TGTGCCAGCAGCTTAGGGACAGGGGATCAGCCCCAGCATTTT	CASSLGTGDQPQHF
TRBV3-1/TRBV3-2	-	-	TRBJ2-5	TGTGCCAGCAGCCAAGTGAACAGGGCGTGGGAGACCCAGTACTTC	CASSQVNRAWETQYF
TRBV11-2	-	-	TRBJ1-2	TGTGCCAGCAGCCCCAACTCGGCAGGGTCTGGCTACACCTTC	CASSPNSAGSGYTF
TRBV19	-	TRBD2	TRBJ2-7	TGTGCCAGTAGACCTAGCGGGAGGCCGTACTACGAGCAGTACTTC	CASRPSGRPYYEQYF
TRBV6-2/TRBV6-3	-	TRBD2	TRBJ2-2	TGTGCCAGCAGTTTGGGACTAGCGGTGAACACCGGGGAGCTGTTTTTT	CASSLGLAVNTGELFF
TRBV7-2	-	-	TRBJ1-4	TGTGCCAGCAGCCCCGGGGGTGGGAGGGTGGAAAAACTGTTTTTT	CASSPGGGRVEKLFF
TRBV18	many	-	TRBJ1-1	TGTGCCAGCTCACCCCTCGGGCCAGACACTGAAGCTTTCTTT	CASSPLGPDTEAFF
TRBV2	-	-	TRBJ2-1	TGTGCCAGCAGTGAAGCGTTAAGAGGGGCCAGTGAGCAGTTCTTC	CASSEALRGASEQFF
TRBV5-6	-	-	TRBJ1-1	TGTGCCAGCAGCTTGGAATCAACGGGATTGAACACTGAAGCTTTCTTT	CASSLESTGLNTEAFF
TRBV28	-	-	TRBJ2-7	TGTGCCAGCAGTTTACGGGGACATGTGGAGCAGTACTTC	CASSLRGHVEQYF